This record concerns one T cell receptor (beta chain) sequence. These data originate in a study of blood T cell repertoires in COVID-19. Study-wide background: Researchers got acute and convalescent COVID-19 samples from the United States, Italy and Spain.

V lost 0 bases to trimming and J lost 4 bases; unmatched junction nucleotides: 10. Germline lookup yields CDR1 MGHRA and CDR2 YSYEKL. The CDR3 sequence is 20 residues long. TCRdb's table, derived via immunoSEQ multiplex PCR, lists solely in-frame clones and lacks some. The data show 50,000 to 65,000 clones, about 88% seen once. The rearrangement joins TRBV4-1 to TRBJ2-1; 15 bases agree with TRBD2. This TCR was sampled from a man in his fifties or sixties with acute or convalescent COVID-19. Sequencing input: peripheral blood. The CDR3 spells CASSQDPSGLAGGLYNEQFF. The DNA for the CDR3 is TGCGCCAGCAGCCAAGATCCATCGGGACTAGCGGGAGGATTGTACAATGAGCAGTTCTTC.